This T cell receptor beta chain is from a study of blood T cell repertoires in COVID-19. The CDR3 length is 15 residues. V dropped 6 bases and J dropped 6; count of bases not matched to a gene: 11. In germline, CDR1 is LNHDA, CDR2 SQIVND (reference sequence). As processed by the authors: How many nucleated cells were present was estimated from reference gene primer amplification. The repertoire was sequenced with immunoSEQ multiplex PCR; TCRdb's copy has only in-frame clones and lacks some. V, J and clone size were drawn from that table, and D and trimming were deduced from the DNA. The data contain 180,000 or so clones, approximately 85% of them seen just once; the ten biggest clones take up 5.6%.

The chain joins TRBV19 to TRBJ2-1, with 7 bases aligning to TRBD1. The sequenced sample consisted of PBMCs or T cells enriched from blood (not recorded which). The TCR originated in a man in his forties or fifties with acute COVID-19. The CDR3 loop is CASSRRDSNSNEQFF. The CDR3 DNA reads as TGTGCCAGTAGCCGTAGGGACAGCAATTCCAATGAGCAGTTCTTC.